One sample yielded the 9 T cell receptor beta chains listed below, sequenced in a study of cytomegalovirus exposure and HLA in healthy donors. PCR was performed using 60 Vbeta and 13 Jbeta primers. TCRdb keeps only in-frame clones here, not all; method: immunoSEQ multiplex PCR. The sample records some 100,000 clones, 75% to 85% being singletons. Sequenced material: PBMCs. The receptors here all came from a male donor in good health and CMV-seropositive.

The chain carries TRBV20-1 and TRBJ2-7; D not certain. Trimming removed 5 bases from V and 6 bases from J, with 8 bases in between. The CDR3 is 10 residues long. CDR1 is DFQATT and CDR2 is SNEGSKA in the germline V gene (reference sequence). The CDR3 sequence is CSALDSEQYF. The CDR3 coding sequence is TGCAGTGCTCTAGATTCCGAGCAGTACTTC.

The chain is built from TRBV7-9 and TRBJ1-1; D is perhaps TRBD1 (6 bases). Germline V gene sequence: CDR1 SEHNR, CDR2 FQNEAQ (reference sequence). The CDR3 totals 13 residues. Trimming cost V 3 bases and J 4 bases, with 9 bases left between them. CDR3 coding DNA: TGTGCCAGCAGCTTCGCGGGGGCCACTGAAGCTTTCTTT. Translated, it gives CASSFAGATEAFF.

The gene calls are TRBV19 and TRBJ1-5, with 9 bases lining up with TRBD1. Trimming removed 5 bases from V and 2 bases from J; junction bases left unmatched: 7. The CDR3 totals 16 residues. Germline V gene data show CDR1 as LNHDA and CDR2 as SQIVND (reference sequence). CDR3: CASSPTTGGGNQPQHF. The CDR3 nucleotides read TGTGCCAGTAGTCCCACGACAGGGGGTGGCAATCAGCCCCAGCATTTT.

The chain employs TRBV10-1 and TRBJ2-6, with a weak D call TRBD1 (5 bases). Germline V gene sequence: CDR1 WNHNN, CDR2 SYGVQD (reference sequence). The CDR3 length is 14 residues. Trimming left V 0 bases short and J 8 bases short, with 8 bases between. The CDR3 DNA follows: TGCGCCAGCAGTGAGTCTAAGGGGACCAACGTCCTGACTTTC. Residues: CASSESKGTNVLTF.

The gene calls are TRBV2 and TRBJ1-5, with D possibly TRBD1 on 6 matching bases. Germline values: CDR1 SNHLY, CDR2 FYNNEI. CDR3 length equals 16 residues. With 5 bases removed from V and 2 bases from J, the gap between germline ends came to 16 bases. CDR3 protein: CASSSQQGAGNQPQHF. The CDR3 DNA follows: TGTGCCAGCAGTTCCCAACAGGGAGCCGGCAATCAGCCCCAGCATTTT.

This clone was observed a few times. The chain uses TRBV4-1 and TRBJ2-1; weak D call: TRBD2 (6 bases). The germline V gene has CDR1 MGHRA and CDR2 YSYEKL. The CDR3 length is 16 residues. Trimming cost V 0 bases and J 10 bases, with 19 bases left between them. CDR3 residues: CASSQERMGLSDEQFF. The CDR3 region has the DNA TGCGCCAGCAGCCAAGAGAGAATGGGACTCTCTGACGAGCAGTTCTTC.

The genes are TRBV13 and TRBJ2-7, with 7 bases lining up with TRBD2. V gave up 2 bases and J gave up 2 bases; unmatched junction bases: 3. The CDR3 sequence is 14 residues long. Looked up from germline, CDR1 is PRHDT and CDR2 is FYEKMQ (reference sequence). CDR3 nucleotides: TGTGCCAGCAGCTTAAAGCGGGGCCCCTACGAGCAGTACTTC. Its protein product is CASSLKRGPYEQYF.

This rearrangement joins TRBV10-2 to TRBJ2-3; 16 positions match TRBD2. The CDR3 has 16 residues. Germline CDR1 and CDR2: WSHSY and SAAADI. The junction had 3 bases not matched to a gene; V was cut back by 2 bases and J by 7 bases. The CDR3, as DNA: TGCGCCAGCAGTGAGGGGACTAGCGGGGGGGTTCATACGCAGTATTTT. It specifies CASSEGTSGGVHTQYF.

V gene TRBV27 combines with J gene TRBJ1-5; 8 nucleotides line up with TRBD1. V shed 2 bases, J shed 4 bases, and the junction held 1 base outside the gene matches. Germline V CDR1 and CDR2: MNHEY, SMNVEV (reference sequence). CDR3 size: 14 residues. This CDR3 reads CASSLRTGNQPQHF. DNA of the CDR3: TGTGCCAGCAGTTTAAGGACAGGGAATCAGCCCCAGCATTTT.